The 23 T cell receptor beta chains below were found in one sample sequenced in a study of blood T cells in healthy people across ages. The use of a sample-barcoded 5' primer and a J-beta primer mix characterized a second PCR of roughly 6 to 11 cycles. TCRdb re-called the 5' RACE reads with MiXCR, one entry per CDR3 protein. The sample consists of about 1.1 million distinct CDR3 sequences, 30% to 40% of them appearing once. The sample consisted of blood. These receptor sequences come from a man aged 18 to 35 in good health.

Only a few counts were recorded for this clonotype. This CDR3 reads CASSFGPTGLSGNEQFF. Written as DNA, the CDR3 is TGCGCCAGCAGCTTTGGACCGACTGGACTTTCGGGTAATGAGCAGTTCTTC. J is TRBJ2-1 and V is TRBV5-1; perhaps TRBD2 as D (5 bases). The CDR3 runs to 17 residues. CDR1 is SGHRS and CDR2 is YFSETQ in the germline V gene. V was cut by 2 bases and J by 7 bases, with 22 bases left in between.

Remarks on this clonotype: The CDR3 does not end in the conserved phenylalanine or tryptophan, so this is likely a read error. The V and J genes are TRBV28 and TRBJ2-7; either TRBD1 or TRBD2 may fit D (5 bases each). Per the germline V gene, CDR1 is MDHEN and CDR2 is SYDVKM. The CDR3 extends over 13 amino acids. Trimming shortened V by 6 bases and J by 1 base, and 10 bases separated the two germline ends. The DNA of the CDR3 is TGTGCCAGCAGGGGACCCGTTTCCTACGAGCAGTACTAC. Protein sequence: CASRGPVSYEQYY.

The V call is TRBV5-4, the J call TRBJ1-2; 9 bases fit TRBD1. This CDR3 has 16 residues. V shed 1 base and J 4 bases; nucleotides not matched to a gene: 8. From germline, CDR1 is SGHNT and CDR2 YYREEE (reference sequence). CDR3 nucleotides: TGTGCCAGCAGCTTGCCGCACCGGGACAGGGTCTATGGCTACACCTTC. Translating gives CASSLPHRDRVYGYTF.

This clonotype appeared a few times. The V and J genes are TRBV7-2 and TRBJ1-6; maybe TRBD1 (6 bases). CDR3 length equals 15 residues. Germline CDR1 SGHTA, CDR2 FQGNSA. Trimming pared 6 bases from V and 5 bases from J, leaving 14 bases between. The CDR3 DNA sequence: TGTGCCAGCAGTCGCGGACAGTTTAATAATTCACCCCTCCACTTT. Translating gives CASSRGQFNNSPLHF.

J is TRBJ1-2 and V is TRBV28; 10 nucleotides line up with TRBD1. The trim removed 10 bases at V and 7 bases at J, leaving 18 bases unmatched. This CDR3 is 16 amino acids long. Germline-derived CDR1 and CDR2 are MDHEN and SYDVKM. CDR3 in amino acids: CATRVGQGISLSGYTF. For the CDR3, the DNA is TGTGCCACCCGAGTGGGACAGGGGATCAGCTTGAGTGGCTACACCTTC.

V gene TRBV4-1 combines with J gene TRBJ1-2; unclear D gene. Germline V CDR1 and CDR2: MGHRA, YSYEKL. With 1 base removed from V and 5 bases from J, the gap between germline ends came to 14 bases. CDR3 length equals 15 residues. The CDR3 spells CASSQGYYLGYGYTF. In nucleotides, the CDR3 is TGCGCCAGCAGCCAAGGGTACTACCTTGGGTATGGCTACACCTTC.

This sequence joins TRBV12-3 or TRBV12-4 and TRBJ2-3; D might be TRBD1 or TRBD2, each matching 6 bases. The length of the CDR3 is 17 residues. Trimming cost V 6 bases and J 8 bases, with 27 bases left between them. Written as DNA, the CDR3 is TGTGCCAGCAGACCGGGGGCGACTTCTTTCGCCGGTGGTACGCAGTATTTT. Translated: CASRPGATSFAGGTQYF.

The chain combines TRBV20-1 with TRBJ2-1; either TRBD1 or TRBD2 may supply D (6 bases each). Germline CDR1 DFQATT, CDR2 SNEGSKA (reference sequence). The CDR3 runs to 11 residues. The V end was cut by 6 bases, the J end by 6 bases, with 9 bases between. The CDR3 bases are TGCAGTGCCGGGGGCCCCAATGAGCAGTTCTTC. Its translation: CSAGGPNEQFF.

This clonotype was seen a handful of times. The chain couples TRBV2 to TRBJ2-2; TRBD1 matches 7 bases. From germline, CDR1 is SNHLY and CDR2 FYNNEI. This CDR3 is built from 16 residues. Trimming at V came to 5 bases and at J to 5 bases, leaving 11 bases not matched to a gene. The CDR3 region is CASSKEGGARTGELFF. The CDR3 coding sequence is TGTGCCAGCAGTAAAGAAGGGGGCGCAAGAACCGGGGAGCTGTTTTTT.

V and J are TRBV5-1 and TRBJ2-7; 9 bases line up with TRBD1. Germline lookup yields CDR1 SGHRS and CDR2 YFSETQ. V lost 4 bases to trimming and J lost 4 bases; unmatched junction nucleotides: 12. The CDR3 loop spans 16 amino acids. This CDR3 is CASSGSGTGKMYEQYF. The CDR3 DNA reads TGCGCCAGCAGCGGAAGTGGGACAGGGAAAATGTACGAGCAGTACTTC.

This chain links TRBV11-1 with TRBJ2-1, with 13 bases aligning to TRBD2. CDR1 is SGHAT and CDR2 is FQDESV in the germline V gene (reference sequence). Trimming took 5 bases from V and 9 from J; bases not matched to a gene: 10. This CDR3 is built from 16 residues. CDR3 DNA: TGTGCCAGCAGCCCCAGACTAGCGGGGGGAGTAGGTGAGCAGTTCTTC. It translates to CASSPRLAGGVGEQFF.

This CDR3 reads CASSDRSFNQPQHF. CDR3 bases: TGTGCCAGCAGTGACAGGTCCTTCAATCAGCCCCAGCATTTT. The genes are TRBV6-2 or TRBV6-3 and TRBJ1-5, with D perhaps TRBD1 (6 bases). This CDR3 comprises 14 residues. The germline V gene encodes CDR1 MNHEY and CDR2 SVGEGT. Trimming stripped 5 bases from V and 3 bases from J, with 11 bases between.

This clonotype turned up a few times. The chain uses TRBV4-1 and TRBJ1-4; 10 bases fit TRBD1. The CDR3 runs 15 residues. The germline V gene has CDR1 MGHRA and CDR2 YSYEKL. Germline trimming cut 4 bases from V and 7 bases from J; bases unmatched to any gene: 6. In DNA form, the CDR3 reads TGCGCCAGCAGCCGACCGGGACAGGGGATTGAAAAACTGTTTTTT. It translates to CASSRPGQGIEKLFF.

This clonotype was observed a single time. The genes are TRBV7-9 and TRBJ1-3; D ambiguous. The CDR3 length is 17 residues. Deletions cut 3 bases from V and 8 bases from J, with 23 bases between. The germline CDR1 and CDR2 sequences are SEHNR and FQNEAQ (reference sequence). CDR3 loop: CASSFIILAGPRDTIYF. CDR3 nucleotide sequence: TGTGCCAGCAGCTTTATTATTTTGGCAGGCCCGCGGGACACCATATATTTT.

The chain uses TRBV5-8 and TRBJ1-1; no clear D gene. Germline CDR1 SGHTS, CDR2 YDEGEE. This CDR3 region has 15 residues. Trimming shortened V by 4 bases and J by 1 base, and 14 bases separated the two germline ends. Written as DNA, the CDR3 is TGTGCCAGCAGCGAACCAGGCGGGGAGAACACTGAAGCTTTCTTT. It is translated as CASSEPGGENTEAFF.

The rearrangement uses TRBV7-2 and TRBJ1-1; D not certain. CDR3 length equals 15 residues. The V end lost 7 bases, the J end lost 0 bases, and 15 bases lay between the germline ends. Germline V CDR1 and CDR2: SGHTA, FQGNSA. The CDR3 protein is CASTRAAFLNTEAFF. Written as DNA, the CDR3 is TGTGCCAGCACTCGGGCAGCCTTTTTGAACACTGAAGCTTTCTTT. Full variable domain (outside the CDR3, taken from reference TRBV7-2 and TRBJ1-1): GAGVSQSPSNKVTEKGKDVELRCDPISGHTALYWYRQSLGQGLEFLIYFQGNSAPDKSGLPSDRFSAERTGGSVSTLTIQRTQQEDSAVYLCASTRAAFLNTEAFFGQGTRLTVV.

The rearrangement links TRBV5-1 to TRBJ1-1; 7 nucleotides match TRBD1. The V segment lost 4 bases and the J segment 7 bases; nucleotides outside the gene matches: 13. Germline CDR1 SGHRS, CDR2 YFSETQ. This CDR3 has 15 amino acids. This CDR3 reads CASSPSVDRDSEAFF. The CDR3 DNA follows: TGCGCCAGCAGCCCATCCGTCGACCGGGACAGTGAAGCTTTCTTT.

The rearrangement links TRBV20-1 to TRBJ2-2; the D gene is possibly TRBD1 (5 bases). CDR1 is DFQATT and CDR2 is SNEGSKA in the germline V gene (reference sequence). This CDR3 has 15 residues. Trimming pared 3 bases from V and 6 bases from J, leaving 17 bases between. The CDR3, as DNA: TGCAGTGCTAGTCTACAGGCTGGAGTCCCCGGGGAGCTGTTTTTT. This translates into CSASLQAGVPGELFF.

There are a few counts of this clonotype. V is TRBV20-1 and J is TRBJ2-7; 9 positions agree with TRBD2. Near its end, the DNA agrees better with TRBJ2-5, so the J call may be wrong. Germline CDR1 is DFQATT and CDR2 is SNEGSKA (reference sequence). The CDR3 length is 14 residues. The CDR3 region is CSASLRGGVETQYF. CDR3 coding DNA: TGCAGTGCTAGTTTGCGCGGGGGGGTAGAGACCCAGTACTTC.

The V gene is TRBV7-9, the J gene TRBJ1-5, with 9 bases aligning to TRBD1. CDR1 SEHNR and CDR2 FQNEAQ come from the germline V gene (reference sequence). There are 15 residues in the CDR3. V shed 5 bases, J shed 5 bases, and the junction held 7 bases outside the gene matches. The DNA of the CDR3 is TGTGCCAGCAGCAAACCGGGGACAGGGCATCAGCCCCAGCATTTT. Its translation is CASSKPGTGHQPQHF.

V gene TRBV25-1 combines with J gene TRBJ1-2; tentative D call: TRBD1 (6 bases). In germline, CDR1 is MGHDK, CDR2 SYGVNS. The CDR3 consists of 14 residues. V was trimmed by 3 bases and J by 1 base, leaving 9 bases between them. CDR3 residues: CASSDGGHNYGYTF. CDR3 DNA: TGTGCCAGCAGTGACGGGGGGCATAACTATGGCTACACCTTC.

The chain uses TRBV7-6 and TRBJ1-5; no clear D gene. The CDR3 is 15 amino acids. Trimming removed 5 bases at V and 6 bases at J, with 17 bases between. Germline V lookup: CDR1 SGHVS, CDR2 FNYEAQ. CDR3 sequence: CASSRGGSRSQPQHF. The CDR3 DNA follows: TGTGCCAGCAGCCGAGGCGGATCGAGATCTCAGCCCCAGCATTTT.

The chain couples TRBV5-4 to TRBJ1-1; no definite D call. The CDR3 is 13 amino acids. Germline CDR1 SGHNT, CDR2 YYREEE (reference sequence). Trimming took 4 bases from V and 2 from J, leaving 9 bases between them. The CDR3 bases are TGTGCCAGCAGCAACCGGACCAACACTGAAGCTTTCTTT. Residues: CASSNRTNTEAFF.